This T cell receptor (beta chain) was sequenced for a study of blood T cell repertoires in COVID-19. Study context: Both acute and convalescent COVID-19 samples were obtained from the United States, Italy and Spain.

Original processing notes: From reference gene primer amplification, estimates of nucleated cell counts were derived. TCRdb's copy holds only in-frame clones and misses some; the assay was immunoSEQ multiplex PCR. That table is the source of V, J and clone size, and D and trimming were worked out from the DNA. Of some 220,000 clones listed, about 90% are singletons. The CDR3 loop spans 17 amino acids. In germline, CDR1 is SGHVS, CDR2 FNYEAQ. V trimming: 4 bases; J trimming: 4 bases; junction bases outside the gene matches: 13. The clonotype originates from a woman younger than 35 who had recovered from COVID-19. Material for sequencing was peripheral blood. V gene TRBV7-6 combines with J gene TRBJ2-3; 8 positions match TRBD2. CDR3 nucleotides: TGTGCCAGCAGCTCACCTGCGGGGGGAAATCCGGCAGATACGCAGTATTTT. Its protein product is CASSSPAGGNPADTQYF.